These T cell receptor beta chains were read from a single sample in a study of neoadjuvant anti-PD-1 for oral cavity cancer. Clones were sequenced by immunoSEQ multiplex PCR, and TCRdb holds only the in-frame ones, with some missing. The profile shows about 12,000 clones, about 70% of them singletons. Here the sequenced sample was PBMCs, taken after nivolumab (anti-PD-1) treatment. These receptor sequences come from a person between 40 and 79 years old with oral cavity squamous cell carcinoma. Each CDR3 is given with its conserved first and last residue. D genes are given only for firm matches. Size values are once, few and many counts, or a class for expanded clones, and some rows have none.

TRBJ1-2	-	TRBV4-1	-	CASSQPGHRDYGYTF	TGCGCCAGCAGCCAGCCGGGACACCGAGATTATGGCTACACCTTC
TRBJ2-7	-	TRBV6-1	-	CASGRSYEQYF	TGTGCCAGCGGGCGGTCTTACGAGCAGTACTTC
TRBJ2-1	-	TRBV5-4	-	CASSTDGYRNNEQFF	TGTGCCAGCAGCACGGACGGATACCGCAACAATGAGCAGTTCTTC
TRBJ1-1	-	TRBV29-1	-	CRADRTSGEAFF	TGCAGAGCTGACCGGACAAGTGGCGAAGCTTTCTTT
TRBJ1-2	-	TRBV6-1	-	CASKTTNYGYTF	TGTGCCAGCAAGACAACAAACTATGGCTACACCTTC
TRBJ2-5	TRBD1	TRBV30	-	CAWRDPWTGLETQYF	TGTGCCTGGAGAGACCCCTGGACAGGGTTAGAGACCCAGTACTTC
TRBJ1-6	-	TRBV7-8	-	CASSLDPTYSPLHF	TGTGCCAGCAGCTTAGATCCCACCTATTCACCCCTCCACTTT
TRBJ2-7	TRBD2	TRBV6-5	few	CASSYSGAGVYEQYF	TGTGCCAGCAGTTACTCGGGAGCGGGGGTGTACGAGCAGTACTTC
TRBJ2-3	-	TRBV28	-	CASSDYGTSTDTQYF	TGTGCCAGCAGCGATTATGGGACAAGCACAGATACGCAGTATTTT
TRBJ2-1	-	TRBV11-2	-	CASSLSTRYFSYNEQFF	TGTGCCAGCAGCTTAAGTACCCGATACTTCTCCTACAATGAGCAGTTCTTC
TRBJ2-2	-	TRBV5-4	few	CASSWGGGSTGELFF	TGTGCCAGCAGCTGGGGTGGTGGTAGCACCGGGGAGCTGTTTTTT
TRBJ1-1	-	TRBV7-2	-	CASSPGSGFGTEAFF	TGTGCCAGCAGTCCGGGGTCAGGGTTCGGCACTGAAGCTTTCTTT
TRBJ2-6	-	TRBV29-1	-	CSVYEGAGANVLTF	TGCAGCGTGTACGAAGGTGCCGGGGCCAACGTCCTGACTTTC
TRBJ2-1	TRBD1	TRBV19	-	CASSMGDSLSYNEQFF	TGTGCCAGTAGTATGGGGGACAGCCTTTCCTACAATGAGCAGTTCTTC
TRBJ1-2	-	TRBV10-3	-	CAISESSRANGGYTF	TGTGCCATCAGTGAGTCGAGCAGGGCCAATGGGGGCTACACCTTC
TRBJ2-4	-	TRBV4-1	-	CASSQGRMPTLAKNIQYF	TGCGCCAGCAGCCAAGGTCGGATGCCCACTCTAGCCAAAAACATTCAGTACTTC
TRBJ1-4	-	TRBV6-5	-	CASSRRSGREKLFF	TGTGCCAGCAGCAGACGAAGTGGCAGAGAAAAACTGTTTTTT
TRBJ2-1	-	TRBV11-2	-	CASSQQVGEQFF	TGTGCCAGCAGCCAACAGGTAGGTGAGCAGTTCTTC
TRBJ1-1	-	TRBV5-8	-	CASSTQIYGGTEAFF	TGTGCCAGCAGCACCCAAATTTACGGGGGCACTGAAGCTTTCTTT